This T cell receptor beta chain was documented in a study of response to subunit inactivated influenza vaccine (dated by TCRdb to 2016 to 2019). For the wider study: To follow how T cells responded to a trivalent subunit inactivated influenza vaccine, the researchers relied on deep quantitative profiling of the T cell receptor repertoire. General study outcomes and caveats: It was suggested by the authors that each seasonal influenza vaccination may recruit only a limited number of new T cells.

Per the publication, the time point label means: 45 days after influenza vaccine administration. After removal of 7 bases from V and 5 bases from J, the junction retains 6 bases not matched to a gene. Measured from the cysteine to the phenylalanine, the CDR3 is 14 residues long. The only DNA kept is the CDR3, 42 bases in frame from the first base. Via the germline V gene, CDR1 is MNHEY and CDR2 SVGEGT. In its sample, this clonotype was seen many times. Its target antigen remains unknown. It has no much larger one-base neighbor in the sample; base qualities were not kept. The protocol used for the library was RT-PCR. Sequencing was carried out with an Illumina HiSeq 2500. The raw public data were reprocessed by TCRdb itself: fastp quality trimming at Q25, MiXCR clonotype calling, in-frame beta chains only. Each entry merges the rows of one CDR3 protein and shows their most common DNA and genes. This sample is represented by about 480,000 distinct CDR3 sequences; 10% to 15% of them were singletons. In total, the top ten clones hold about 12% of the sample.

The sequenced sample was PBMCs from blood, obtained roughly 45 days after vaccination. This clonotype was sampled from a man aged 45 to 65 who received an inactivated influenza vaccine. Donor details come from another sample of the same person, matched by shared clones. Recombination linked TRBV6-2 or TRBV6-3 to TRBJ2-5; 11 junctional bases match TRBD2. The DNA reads TGTGCCAGCATCCTAGCGGGAGGAACGGAGACCCAGTACTTC. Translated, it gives CASILAGGTETQYF.